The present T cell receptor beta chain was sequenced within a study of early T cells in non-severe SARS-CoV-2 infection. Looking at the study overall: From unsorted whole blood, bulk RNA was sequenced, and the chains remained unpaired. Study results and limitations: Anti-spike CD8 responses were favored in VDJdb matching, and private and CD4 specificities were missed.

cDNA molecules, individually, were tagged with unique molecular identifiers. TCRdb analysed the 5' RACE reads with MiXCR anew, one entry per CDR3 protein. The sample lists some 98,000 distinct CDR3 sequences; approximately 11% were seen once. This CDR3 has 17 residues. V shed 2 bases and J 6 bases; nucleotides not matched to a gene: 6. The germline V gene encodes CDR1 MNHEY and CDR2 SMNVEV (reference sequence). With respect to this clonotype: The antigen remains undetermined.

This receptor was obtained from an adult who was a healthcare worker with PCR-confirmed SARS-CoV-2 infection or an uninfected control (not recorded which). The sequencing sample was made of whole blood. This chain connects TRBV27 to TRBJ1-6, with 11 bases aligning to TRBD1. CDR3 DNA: TGTGCCAGCAGTTTAATTGGACAGGGGGCCGCTAATTCACCCCTCCACTTT. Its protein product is CASSLIGQGAANSPLHF.